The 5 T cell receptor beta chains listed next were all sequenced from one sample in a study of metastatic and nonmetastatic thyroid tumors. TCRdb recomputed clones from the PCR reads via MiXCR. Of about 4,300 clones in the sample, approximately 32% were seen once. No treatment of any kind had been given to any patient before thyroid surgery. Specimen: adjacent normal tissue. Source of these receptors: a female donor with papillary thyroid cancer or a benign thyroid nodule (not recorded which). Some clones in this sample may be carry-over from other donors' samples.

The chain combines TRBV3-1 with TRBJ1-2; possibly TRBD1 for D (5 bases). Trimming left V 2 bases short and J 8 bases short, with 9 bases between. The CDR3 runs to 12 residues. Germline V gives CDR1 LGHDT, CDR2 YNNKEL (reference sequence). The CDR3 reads CASSQRGEGYTF. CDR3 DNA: TGTGCCAGCAGCCAACGAGGGGAAGGCTACACCTTC.

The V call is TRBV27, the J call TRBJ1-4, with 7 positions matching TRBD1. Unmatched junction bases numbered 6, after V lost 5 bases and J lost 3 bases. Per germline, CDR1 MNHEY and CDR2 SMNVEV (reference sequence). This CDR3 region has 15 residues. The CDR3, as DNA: TGTGCCAGCAGTGGAACAGGGGTCCCTAATGAAAAACTGTTTTTT. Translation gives CASSGTGVPNEKLFF.

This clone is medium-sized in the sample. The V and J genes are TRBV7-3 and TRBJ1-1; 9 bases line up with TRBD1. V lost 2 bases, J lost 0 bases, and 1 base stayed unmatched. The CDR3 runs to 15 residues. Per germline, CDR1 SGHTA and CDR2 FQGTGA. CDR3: CASSLGTGLNTEAFF. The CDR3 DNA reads TGTGCCAGCAGCTTAGGGACAGGGCTGAACACTGAAGCTTTCTTT.

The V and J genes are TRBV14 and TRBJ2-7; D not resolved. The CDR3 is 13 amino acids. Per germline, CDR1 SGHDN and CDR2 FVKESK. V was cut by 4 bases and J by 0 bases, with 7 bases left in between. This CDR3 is CASSPFISYEQYF. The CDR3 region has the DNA TGTGCCAGCAGCCCCTTTATCTCCTACGAGCAGTACTTC.

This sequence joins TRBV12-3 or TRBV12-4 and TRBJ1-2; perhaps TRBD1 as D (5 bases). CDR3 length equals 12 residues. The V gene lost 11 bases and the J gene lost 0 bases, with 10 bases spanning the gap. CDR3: CAVGHPNYGYTF. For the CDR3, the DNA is TGTGCCGTAGGACACCCTAACTATGGCTACACCTTC.